The clone carrying this T cell receptor (beta chain) was seen just once. Generated by immunoSEQ multiplex PCR, the TCRdb table keeps only in-frame clones and is missing some. The sample lists nearly 25,000 clones, approximately 90% occurring once. The record originates from a study of T cells in localized non-small cell lung cancer. The CDR3 loop spans 16 amino acids. Trimming cost V 0 bases and J 6 bases; bases outside gene matches: 6. Germline assignment: CDR1 LNHNV and CDR2 YYDKDF (reference sequence). The chain links TRBV15 to TRBJ2-7; 12 nucleotides align to TRBD2. The sequencing used peripheral blood, collected before any cancer treatment. The receptor was isolated from a woman aged 40-69 years with stage I lung adenocarcinoma. CDR3 nucleotides: TGTGCCACCAGCAGAGATCCTCTAGCGGGAGGGCCCGAGCAGTACTTC. Translating it yields CATSRDPLAGGPEQYF.